This paragraph reports one T cell receptor beta chain. Coverage ceases 3 residues before the CDR3 finishes, and the germline J gene fills in the end. The source of the sample is a study of T cells in women clearing cervical HPV infection. Study in general: Case blood was drawn a median approximately 150 days after lesion detection.

Germline CDR1 is SGHTA and CDR2 is FQGNSA. Trimming pared 5 bases from V and 9 bases from J, leaving 11 bases between. The CDR3 is made up of 13 amino acids. The repertoire was sequenced with immunoSEQ multiplex PCR; TCRdb's copy has only in-frame clones and lacks some. This sample's clone table lists 15,000 to 20,000 clones. The sequence derives from a woman between 18 and 69 years old with a cervical HPV16 infection that either progressed to CIN3+ or cleared (not recorded which). Sequencing was done on a sample of blood buffy coat. The chain combines TRBV7-2 with TRBJ1-6; no reliable D call. CDR3 sequence: CASSPSEGSPLHF. Incomplete CDR3 DNA: TGTGCCAGCAGCCCCTCAGAGGGTTCACCC.